The following is a T cell receptor beta chain sequence with its context. The CDR3 spans 16 residues. CDR1 and CDR2 from the germline V gene are MNHEY and SVGEGT. Trimming removed 2 bases at V and 0 bases at J, with 11 bases between. The sample is drawn from a study of CD8 T cells in ankylosing spondylitis. TCRdb analysed the 5' RACE reads with MiXCR anew, one entry per CDR3 protein. The sample shows 100,000 or so distinct CDR3 sequences, nearly 25% of them seen only once. The chain uses TRBV6-2 or TRBV6-3 and TRBJ1-5; D is ambiguous. The TCR originated in a male donor with ankylosing spondylitis. Sequenced input: synovial fluid, either unsorted or a sorted T cell fraction (not recorded which). The CDR3 DNA reads TGTGCCAGCAGTTACGCCGGGAGGCGTAGCAATCAGCCCCAGCATTTT. Protein: CASSYAGRRSNQPQHF.